A selection of T cell receptor beta chains follows, all from one sample in a study of T cell responses to AZD1222 COVID-19 vaccine. The table came from immunoSEQ multiplex PCR; TCRdb's copy has only in-frame clones and leaves some out. Of over 150,000 clones in the sample, approximately 92% were seen once. Material: peripheral blood, obtained 28 days after the second dose of the MenACWY control vaccine. Receptors originate from an adult who received the MenACWY meningococcal vaccine as a control. Each CDR3 is given with its conserved first and last residue. A D gene is named only where the DNA matches it firmly. Not every row has a clone size; where given, it reads once, few, many or a size class.

J gene,D gene,V gene,clone size,CDR3 protein,CDR3 DNA
TRBJ2-5,TRBD1,TRBV5-5,NA,CASSLPGTGVQTQYF,TGTGCCAGCAGCTTGCCCGGGACAGGGGTACAGACCCAGTACTTC
TRBJ2-1,TRBD2,TRBV9,NA,CASSVAPGASGASSYNEQFF,TGTGCCAGCAGCGTAGCCCCGGGGGCTAGCGGGGCCTCCTCCTACAATGAGCAGTTCTTC
TRBJ1-1,NA,TRBV5-1,NA,CASSTLTGRGTEAFF,TGCGCCAGCAGCACCCTCACAGGGAGGGGTACTGAAGCTTTCTTT
TRBJ1-2,NA,TRBV9,NA,CASSVATAQAGYTF,TGTGCCAGCAGCGTAGCTACAGCCCAGGCTGGCTACACCTTC
TRBJ1-1,NA,TRBV11-3,NA,CASSPQRWTDEAFF,TGTGCCAGCAGCCCCCAAAGGTGGACAGATGAAGCTTTCTTT
TRBJ2-7,NA,TRBV12-3/TRBV12-4,NA,CASSARYEQYF,TGTGCCAGCAGCGCCCGTTACGAGCAGTACTTC
TRBJ1-1,NA,TRBV7-2,NA,CASSLQGNTEAFF,TGTGCCAGCAGCTTACAGGGGAACACTGAAGCTTTCTTT
TRBJ1-5,NA,TRBV5-1,NA,CASSLESGNQPQHF,TGCGCCAGCAGCTTGGAGTCAGGCAATCAGCCCCAGCATTTT
TRBJ1-2,NA,TRBV29-1,NA,CSVEAVAVGAGYTF,TGCAGCGTTGAGGCGGTGGCAGTGGGGGCTGGCTACACCTTC
TRBJ1-2,NA,TRBV5-4,NA,CASSFNTNGGGYTF,TGTGCCAGCAGCTTCAATACGAACGGGGGTGGCTACACCTTC
TRBJ1-1,NA,TRBV4-3,NA,CASSQDGFGFSLNTEAFF,TGCGCCAGCAGCCAAGATGGATTTGGGTTTTCATTGAACACTGAAGCTTTCTTT
TRBJ2-1,TRBD2,TRBV5-4,NA,CASSTKGGSGADYNEQFF,TGTGCCAGCAGCACCAAGGGGGGTAGCGGGGCAGACTACAATGAGCAGTTCTTC
TRBJ1-4,TRBD1,TRBV6-5,NA,CASSYSAGGGEKLFF,TGTGCCAGCAGTTACTCGGCAGGGGGCGGAGAAAAACTGTTTTTT
TRBJ1-3,TRBD1,TRBV19,NA,CASSPTGQLAGNTIYF,TGTGCCAGTAGTCCAACGGGACAGCTTGCTGGAAACACCATATATTTT
TRBJ2-5,NA,TRBV7-2,once,CASSLAGRRETQYF,TGTGCCAGCAGCTTAGCGGGCAGGAGAGAGACCCAGTACTTC
TRBJ2-1,TRBD2,TRBV9,once,CASSVGAGSSYNEQFF,TGTGCCAGCAGCGTAGGAGCGGGGAGCTCCTACAATGAGCAGTTCTTC
TRBJ1-3,NA,TRBV7-2,NA,CASSLGQRSGNTIYF,TGTGCCAGCAGCTTAGGGCAGCGCTCTGGAAACACCATATATTTT
TRBJ1-1,TRBD1,TRBV10-2,NA,CASRGRGASGGQVGTEAFF,TGCGCCAGCAGGGGCAGGGGGGCCAGCGGAGGACAAGTTGGCACTGAAGCTTTCTTT
TRBJ2-3,TRBD2,TRBV29-1,NA,CSVVRAGGSTDTQYF,TGCAGCGTGGTTAGAGCGGGGGGATCCACAGATACGCAGTATTTT
TRBJ1-2,NA,TRBV19,NA,CASSIDGRGYTF,TGTGCCAGTAGTATAGATGGGAGGGGCTACACCTTC
TRBJ1-1,NA,TRBV5-4,NA,CASSLKGVRTNTEAFF,TGTGCCAGCAGCTTGAAGGGAGTCAGAACGAACACTGAAGCTTTCTTT
TRBJ1-5,NA,TRBV5-1,NA,CASSLGTSRSNQPQHF,TGCGCCAGCAGCTTGGGGACCAGTAGGAGCAATCAGCCCCAGCATTTT
TRBJ1-4,TRBD1,TRBV18,NA,CASSYDRGLEKLFF,TGTGCCAGCTCATACGACAGGGGGCTTGAAAAACTGTTTTTT
TRBJ2-2,TRBD1,TRBV30,NA,CAWSTTGGMTGELFF,TGTGCCTGGAGTACAACAGGGGGCATGACCGGGGAGCTGTTTTTT
TRBJ2-7,NA,TRBV6-5,NA,CASYPRSYEQYF,TGTGCCAGTTACCCGAGATCCTACGAGCAGTACTTC
TRBJ1-2,NA,TRBV7-9,NA,CAGKEPNYGYTF,TGTGCCGGCAAAGAGCCTAACTATGGCTACACCTTC
TRBJ2-3,TRBD1,TRBV18,NA,CASSHRQGSTDTQYF,TGTGCCAGCTCACACCGACAGGGGAGCACAGATACGCAGTATTTT
TRBJ1-2,NA,TRBV12-3/TRBV12-4,NA,CASSEHPIGGYTF,TGTGCCAGCAGTGAACATCCAATTGGGGGCTACACCTTC
TRBJ1-2,NA,TRBV7-2,NA,CASNKGDRSYGYTF,TGTGCCAGCAACAAGGGCGACAGAAGCTATGGCTACACCTTC
TRBJ1-1,NA,TRBV5-1,NA,CASSREGRDTEAFF,TGCGCCAGCAGCCGCGAGGGGCGAGACACTGAAGCTTTCTTT
TRBJ2-3,NA,TRBV6-5,NA,CASSSRTASTDTQYF,TGTGCCAGCAGTTCCCGGACAGCCAGCACAGATACGCAGTATTTT
TRBJ1-2,NA,TRBV5-6,NA,CASSFPNANYGYTF,TGTGCCAGCAGCTTTCCGAATGCTAACTATGGCTACACCTTC
TRBJ1-1,NA,TRBV5-1,NA,CASTAGDTEAFF,TGCGCCAGTACAGCGGGAGACACTGAAGCTTTCTTT
TRBJ1-2,NA,TRBV25-1,NA,CASTRTATWGYTF,TGTGCCAGCACTAGGACAGCAACCTGGGGCTACACCTTC
TRBJ2-5,TRBD2,TRBV6-2/TRBV6-3,NA,CASSYGGGEYF,TGTGCCAGCAGTTACGGCGGGGGAGAGTACTTC
TRBJ2-2,NA,TRBV7-2,NA,CASRLALGANTGELFF,TGTGCCAGCAGGCTTGCCCTGGGAGCGAACACCGGGGAGCTGTTTTTT
TRBJ1-5,NA,TRBV30,few,CAWSVDSNQPQHF,TGTGCCTGGAGTGTAGATAGCAATCAGCCCCAGCATTTT
TRBJ1-5,NA,TRBV19,once,CASAQHENQPQHF,TGTGCCAGTGCTCAACACGAGAATCAGCCCCAGCATTTT
TRBJ1-6,NA,TRBV6-2/TRBV6-3,NA,CASSYSPTSYNSPLHF,TGTGCCAGCAGTTACTCCCCAACCTCCTATAATTCACCCCTCCACTTT
TRBJ2-1,TRBD2,TRBV7-2,NA,CASSSPRLAKGLGYNEQFF,TGTGCCAGCAGCTCCCCTAGACTAGCAAAAGGGCTGGGCTACAATGAGCAGTTCTTC
TRBJ1-5,NA,TRBV5-1,NA,CASTLYGGRAWQPQHF,TGCGCCAGCACCCTGTATGGAGGGAGGGCTTGGCAGCCCCAGCATTTT
TRBJ1-1,TRBD1,TRBV24-1,NA,CATGGGAENTEAFF,TGTGCCACCGGAGGGGGCGCTGAGAACACTGAAGCTTTCTTT
TRBJ1-1,NA,TRBV16,NA,CASSPRTGTLGMTFF,TGTGCCAGCAGCCCTAGAACCGGGACGCTCGGGATGACTTTCTTT
TRBJ1-1,NA,TRBV7-9,NA,CASSDRQVTNTEAFF,TGTGCCAGCAGCGATCGACAGGTTACGAACACTGAAGCTTTCTTT
TRBJ2-1,TRBD2,TRBV3-1/TRBV3-2,NA,CASSQGVAGHWDEQFF,TGTGCCAGCAGCCAAGGGGTAGCGGGACATTGGGATGAGCAGTTCTTC
TRBJ2-7,NA,TRBV4-3,NA,CASSQDRGDYEQYF,TGCGCCAGCAGCCAAGACAGAGGCGACTACGAGCAGTACTTC